The rows below give T cell receptor beta chains drawn from one sample of a study of T cell responses to AZD1222 COVID-19 vaccine. Repertoires were generated with immunoSEQ multiplex PCR, while TCRdb's copy carries only in-frame clones and drops some. The sample lists about 180,000 clones, 75% to 90% occurring once. Sequenced here: peripheral blood, sampled on day 0 of AZD1222 vaccination. The source is an adult in good health. Both conserved end residues are part of each CDR3. D genes are given only for firm matches. Only some rows state a clone size, as once, few, many or a class for expanded clones.

TRBV27,-,TRBJ2-5,-,TGTGCCAGCAGTTCGGGGCTAGAGACCCAGTACTTC,CASSSGLETQYF
TRBV7-9,-,TRBJ1-3,-,TGTGCCAGCAGCTTAGTGGCTCTGGAAACATATTTT,CASSLVALETYF
TRBV4-1,-,TRBJ1-2,-,TGCGCCAGCAGCCAAGGCGAAGGGATAGGGTATGGCTACACCTTC,CASSQGEGIGYGYTF
TRBV6-4,-,TRBJ1-6,few,TGTGCCAGCAGTGACTCCGGAGGCGATGCCCCCCTCCACTTT,CASSDSGGDAPLHF
TRBV3-1/TRBV3-2,-,TRBJ1-1,few,TGTGCCAGCAGCCAATTCACGGCAGCCACTGAAGCTTTCTTT,CASSQFTAATEAFF
TRBV5-3,TRBD1,TRBJ1-1,-,TGTGCCAGAAGCTTGAGATGTCCGCTCAGGGGGCTGGGGACCACTGAAGCTTTCTTT,CARSLRCPLRGLGTTEAFF
TRBV28,TRBD2,TRBJ2-7,-,TGTGCCAGCAAGGTCCCTAGCGGGAGCTCCTACGAGCAGTACTTC,CASKVPSGSSYEQYF
TRBV29-1,TRBD2,TRBJ2-1,-,TGCAGCGTTGAAGGGACTAGCGGGGGCGAATGGAATGAGCAGTTCTTC,CSVEGTSGGEWNEQFF
TRBV6-5,-,TRBJ2-5,-,TGTGCCAGCAGGGACGCCAGGACAACTCAAGAGACCCAGTACTTC,CASRDARTTQETQYF
TRBV20-1,TRBD2,TRBJ2-5,-,TGCAGTGCTAGTGGGGACTACTCCACCGGGGAGACCCAGTACTTC,CSASGDYSTGETQYF
TRBV30,TRBD1,TRBJ1-5,-,TGTGCCTGGACGGGACAGGTAGGCAATCAGCCCCAGCATTTT,CAWTGQVGNQPQHF
TRBV6-5,-,TRBJ2-6,-,TGTGCCAGCAAGAAGAGTTCTGGGGCCAACGTCCTGACTTTC,CASKKSSGANVLTF
TRBV5-4,-,TRBJ2-3,once,TGTGCCAGCAGCTTCACAGATACGCAGTATTTT,CASSFTDTQYF
TRBV5-1,-,TRBJ2-3,-,TGCGCCAGCTCCGGCCGCGGGAGCACAGATACGCAGTATTTT,CASSGRGSTDTQYF
TRBV5-1,-,TRBJ1-5,few,TGCGCCAGCAGCTTAACGGCGGGGGCCGGTCAGCCCCAGCATTTT,CASSLTAGAGQPQHF
TRBV29-1,-,TRBJ1-1,-,TGCAGCGTTGAAGTATACACTGAAGCTTTCTTT,CSVEVYTEAFF
TRBV4-2,-,TRBJ2-1,-,TGTGCCAGCAGCCAAGATATTTCGAGCTCCTACAATGAGCAGTTCTTC,CASSQDISSSYNEQFF
TRBV4-3,-,TRBJ2-7,-,TGCGCCAGCAGCCAGGGCAGGGACCTCTGGTACGAGCAGTACTTC,CASSQGRDLWYEQYF
TRBV9,-,TRBJ2-7,-,TGTGCCAGCAGCGTAGCCGGGGGCCTCGAGCAGTACTTC,CASSVAGGLEQYF
TRBV11-1,-,TRBJ2-7,-,TGTGCCAGCAGCCCACGAGGGCAGAGCTCCTACGAGCAGTACTTC,CASSPRGQSSYEQYF
TRBV25-1,TRBD1,TRBJ2-1,-,TGTGCCAGCAGTGAATTAGGGGACAGCTCCTACAATGAGCAGTTCTTC,CASSELGDSSYNEQFF
TRBV10-3,-,TRBJ2-5,-,TGTGCCATCAGTACTCGACAGCAAGAGACCCAGTACTTC,CAISTRQQETQYF
TRBV4-1,-,TRBJ2-1,-,TGCGCCAGCAGCCAAGCTGGGGACGCAACGTACTTCTTC,CASSQAGDATYFF
TRBV6-1,-,TRBJ1-1,few,TGTGCCAGCAGTGAAGGGGTGCGTCGATGGACTGAAGCTTTCTTT,CASSEGVRRWTEAFF
TRBV11-2,-,TRBJ1-1,once,TGTGCCAGCAGCCCGGGAATTGAGGGCACTGAAGCTTTCTTT,CASSPGIEGTEAFF